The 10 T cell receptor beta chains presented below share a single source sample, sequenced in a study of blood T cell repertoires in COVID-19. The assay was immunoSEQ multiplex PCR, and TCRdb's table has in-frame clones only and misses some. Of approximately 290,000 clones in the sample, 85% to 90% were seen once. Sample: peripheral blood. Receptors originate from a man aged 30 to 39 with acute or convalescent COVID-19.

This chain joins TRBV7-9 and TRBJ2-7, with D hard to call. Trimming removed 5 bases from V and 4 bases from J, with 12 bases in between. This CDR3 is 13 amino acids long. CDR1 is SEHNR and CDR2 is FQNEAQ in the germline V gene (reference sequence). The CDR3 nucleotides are TGTGCCAGCAGCCCCTCAGGTTATTACGAGCAGTACTTC. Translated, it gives CASSPSGYYEQYF.

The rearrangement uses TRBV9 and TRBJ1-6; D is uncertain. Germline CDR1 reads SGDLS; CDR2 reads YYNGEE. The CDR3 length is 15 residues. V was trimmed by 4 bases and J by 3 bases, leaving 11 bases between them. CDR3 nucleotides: TGTGCCAGCAGCCGGGGTGGTGGCTATAATTCACCCCTCCACTTT. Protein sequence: CASSRGGGYNSPLHF.

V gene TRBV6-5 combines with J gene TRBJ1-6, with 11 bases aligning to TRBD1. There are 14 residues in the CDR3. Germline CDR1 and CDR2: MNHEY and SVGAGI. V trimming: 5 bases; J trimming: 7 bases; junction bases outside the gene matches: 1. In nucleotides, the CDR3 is TGTGCCAGCAGTCGGACAGGGGGCAATTCACCCCTCCACTTT. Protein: CASSRTGGNSPLHF.

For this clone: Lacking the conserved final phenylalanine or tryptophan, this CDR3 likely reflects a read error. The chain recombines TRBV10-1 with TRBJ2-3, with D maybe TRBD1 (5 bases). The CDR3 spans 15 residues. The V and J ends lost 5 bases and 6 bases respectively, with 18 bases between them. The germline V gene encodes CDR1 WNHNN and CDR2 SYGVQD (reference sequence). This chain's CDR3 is CASSSPGQPRDTQYL. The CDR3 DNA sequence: TGCGCCAGCAGTTCTCCCGGACAACCAAGGGATACGCAGTATTTG.

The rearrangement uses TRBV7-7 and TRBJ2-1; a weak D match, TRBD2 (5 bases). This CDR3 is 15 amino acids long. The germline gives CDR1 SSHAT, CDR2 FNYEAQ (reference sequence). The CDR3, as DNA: TGTGCTAGCTCCCGGGATAGTGTTCCCGGCAATGAGCAGTTCTTC. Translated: CASSRDSVPGNEQFF. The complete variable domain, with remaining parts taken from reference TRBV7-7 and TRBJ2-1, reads GAGVSQSPRYKVTKRGQDVTLRCDPISSHATLYWYQQALGQGPEFLTYFNYEAQPDKSGLPSDRFSAERPEGSISTLTIQRTEQRDSAMYRCASSRDSVPGNEQFFGPGTRLTVL.

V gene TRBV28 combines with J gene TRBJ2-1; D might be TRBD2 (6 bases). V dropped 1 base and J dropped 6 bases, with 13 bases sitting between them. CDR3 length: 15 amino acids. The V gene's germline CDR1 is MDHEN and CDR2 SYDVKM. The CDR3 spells CASSLFELALNEQFF. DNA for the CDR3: TGTGCCAGCAGTTTATTTGAACTAGCTCTCAATGAGCAGTTCTTC.

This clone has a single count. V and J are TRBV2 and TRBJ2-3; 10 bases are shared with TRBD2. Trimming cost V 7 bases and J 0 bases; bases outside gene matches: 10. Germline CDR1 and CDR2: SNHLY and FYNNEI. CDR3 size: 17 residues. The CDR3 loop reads CASKRLAGLSSTDTQYF. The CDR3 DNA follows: TGTGCCAGCAAAAGACTAGCGGGTCTTTCTAGCACAGATACGCAGTATTTT.

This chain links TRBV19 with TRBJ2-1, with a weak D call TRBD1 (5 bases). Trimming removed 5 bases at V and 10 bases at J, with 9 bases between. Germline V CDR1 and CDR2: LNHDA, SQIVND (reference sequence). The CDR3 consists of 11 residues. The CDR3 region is CASSLGAEQFF. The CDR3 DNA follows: TGTGCCAGTAGTCTAGGGGCAGAGCAGTTCTTC.

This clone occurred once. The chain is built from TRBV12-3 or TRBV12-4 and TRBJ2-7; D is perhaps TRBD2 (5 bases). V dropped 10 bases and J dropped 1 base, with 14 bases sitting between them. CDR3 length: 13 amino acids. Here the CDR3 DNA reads TGTGCCATCCGGGGATCGCCATCCTACGAGCAGTACTTC. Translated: CAIRGSPSYEQYF.

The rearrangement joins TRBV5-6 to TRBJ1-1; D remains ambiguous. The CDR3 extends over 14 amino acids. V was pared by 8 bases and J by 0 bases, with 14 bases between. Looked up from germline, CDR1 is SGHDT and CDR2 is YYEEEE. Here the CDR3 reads CASTMWELNTEAFF. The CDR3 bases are TGTGCCAGTACGATGTGGGAGTTGAACACTGAAGCTTTCTTT.